Listed here are 30 T cell receptor beta chains from one sample, sequenced in a study of CD4 T cells in relation to SARS-CoV-2 and coronaviruses. The antigens for these receptors are not known. The data were produced by immunoSEQ multiplex PCR, yet TCRdb's version contains in-frame clones alone and is incomplete. This table has roughly 30,000 clones, about four fifths appearing once. The specimen was memory CD4+ T cells from PBMCs, cultured in vitro. These receptor sequences come from an adult with COVID-19.

This clone was detected only a few times. This chain uses TRBV2 with TRBJ2-7; a possible D gene is TRBD1 (5 bases). Germline V gene sequence: CDR1 SNHLY, CDR2 FYNNEI. Trimming took 3 bases from V and 2 from J, leaving 11 bases between them. The CDR3 sequence is 14 residues long. In DNA form, the CDR3 reads TGTGCCAGCAGTGACAGGACATCAACCTACGAGCAGTACTTC. Amino acids: CASSDRTSTYEQYF.

The chain recombines TRBV6-5 with TRBJ1-6; TRBD1 is a possible D gene (5 bases). This CDR3 spans 15 amino acids. Germline V gene lookup returns CDR1 MNHEY and CDR2 SVGAGI. V lost 0 bases and J lost 10, with 13 bases in between. CDR3 protein: CASSYSGTALSPLHF. CDR3 nucleotides: TGTGCCAGCAGTTACTCCGGGACGGCCCTCTCACCCCTCCACTTT.

The chain employs TRBV28 and TRBJ2-3, with 12 bases matching TRBD2. The length of the CDR3 is 15 residues. Trimming at V came to 5 bases and at J to 3 bases, leaving 3 bases not matched to a gene. Germline CDR1 reads MDHEN; CDR2 reads SYDVKM. The CDR3 region is CASSPGTSGTDTQYF. The CDR3 bases are TGTGCCAGCAGTCCCGGGACTAGCGGGACAGATACGCAGTATTTT.

The rearrangement joins TRBV6-6 to TRBJ1-4; D unclear. The germline V gene has CDR1 MNHNY and CDR2 SVGAGI (reference sequence). V gave up 2 bases and J gave up 8 bases, with 6 bases separating them. The CDR3 runs 12 residues. The CDR3 reads CASSYVQEKLFF. The CDR3 nucleotides read TGTGCCAGCAGTTACGTCCAGGAAAAACTGTTTTTT.

The V gene is TRBV18, the J gene TRBJ2-1; weak D call: TRBD2 (6 bases). The CDR3 is made up of 12 amino acids. CDR1 and CDR2 from the germline V gene are KGHSH and LQKENI. V was cut by 6 bases and J by 7 bases, with 10 bases left in between. The CDR3 DNA is TGTGCCAGCTCCGGGACTCTGAATGAGCAGTTCTTC. This codes for CASSGTLNEQFF.

The rearrangement joins TRBV6-2 or TRBV6-3 to TRBJ1-5, with D tentatively TRBD1 (6 bases). The length of the CDR3 is 15 residues. The germline V gene has CDR1 MNHEY and CDR2 SVGEGT. Deletions cut 2 bases from V and 6 bases from J, with 14 bases between. CDR3: CASSYPQQGRQPQHF. The CDR3 DNA reads as TGTGCCAGCAGTTACCCCCAACAGGGCCGTCAGCCCCAGCATTTT.

V gene TRBV19 combines with J gene TRBJ1-1; no clear D gene. CDR3 size: 14 residues. The V gene's germline CDR1 is LNHDA and CDR2 SQIVND (reference sequence). The germline V and J ends were trimmed by 3 bases and 2 bases, with 10 bases remaining between them. The CDR3 loop is CASSMGRTNTEAFF. The CDR3 DNA reads as TGTGCCAGTAGTATGGGCAGAACAAACACTGAAGCTTTCTTT.

J is TRBJ1-2 and V is TRBV4-1, with D hard to call. The CDR3 loop spans 16 amino acids. Germline CDR1 and CDR2: MGHRA and YSYEKL. The V end was cut by 0 bases, the J end by 5 bases, with 16 bases between. The CDR3 DNA is TGCGCCAGCAGCCAAGAACCCTTGGGCAGAGCTTATGGCTACACCTTC. Its protein product is CASSQEPLGRAYGYTF.

The genes are TRBV7-2 and TRBJ2-3, with 13 bases fitting TRBD2. The CDR3 extends over 19 amino acids. In germline, CDR1 is SGHTA, CDR2 FQGNSA. V dropped 4 bases and J dropped 2; count of bases not matched to a gene: 12. The CDR3 sequence is CASSSSRLAGGYHTDTQYF. As DNA, the CDR3 is TGTGCCAGCAGCTCTTCCCGACTAGCGGGGGGATACCACACAGATACGCAGTATTTT.

This chain links TRBV2 with TRBJ2-3, with 8 bases lining up with TRBD1. Germline V lookup: CDR1 SNHLY, CDR2 FYNNEI. V shed 6 bases and J 0 bases; nucleotides not matched to a gene: 5. The CDR3 covers 15 residues. DNA of the CDR3: TGTGCCAGCAGGATGGACAGGGCTAGCACAGATACGCAGTATTTT. Translated: CASRMDRASTDTQYF.

The chain couples TRBV12-3 or TRBV12-4 to TRBJ2-3, with D possibly being TRBD1 (5 bases). The CDR3 covers 13 residues. V was cut by 6 bases and J by 6 bases, with 13 bases left in between. CDR3 residues: CASSLGRLDTQYF. The CDR3 DNA reads TGTGCCAGCAGCCTGGGGCGTCTGGATACGCAGTATTTT.

This clone showed up just a few times. The genes are TRBV12-3 or TRBV12-4 and TRBJ1-3; D is unclear. The CDR3 is 13 amino acids. Trimming shortened V by 6 bases and J by 2 bases, and 8 bases separated the two germline ends. CDR3 sequence (DNA): TGTGCCAGCAGCATGACTGCTGGAAACACCATATATTTT. Translating it yields CASSMTAGNTIYF.

The chain employs TRBV28 and TRBJ2-7, with D possibly being TRBD2 (5 bases). This CDR3 contains 11 residues. V lost 6 bases and J lost 4, with 7 bases in between. Germline assignment: CDR1 MDHEN and CDR2 SYDVKM. CDR3 DNA sequence: TGTGCCAGCAGGGAGGCTTACGAGCAGTACTTC. It translates to CASREAYEQYF.

This clone was detected once. This rearrangement joins TRBV2 to TRBJ2-1, with D possibly being TRBD1 (6 bases). Germline V gene lookup returns CDR1 SNHLY and CDR2 FYNNEI. The CDR3 has 16 residues. Trimming stripped 6 bases from V and 0 bases from J, with 15 bases between. CDR3 in DNA: TGTGCCAGCAGCTCACAGGGCACGAGCTCCTACAATGAGCAGTTCTTC. It is translated as CASSSQGTSSYNEQFF.

This clone was seen more than once but under ten times. This chain links TRBV7-2 with TRBJ2-7; TRBD2 might be the D (6 bases). The CDR3 contains 13 residues. Trimming removed 3 bases at V and 3 bases at J, with 9 bases between. CDR1 is SGHTA, CDR2 FQGNSA, per germline. The CDR3 DNA reads as TGTGCCAGCAGCTTGGGGGGTGACTACGAGCAGTACTTC. Protein sequence: CASSLGGDYEQYF.

The chain uses TRBV7-2 and TRBJ1-5; 8 nucleotides agree with TRBD1. This CDR3 is 14 amino acids long. V gave up 4 bases and J gave up 7 bases; unmatched junction bases: 6. Germline V CDR1 and CDR2: SGHTA, FQGNSA. In nucleotides, the CDR3 is TGTGCCAGCAGCTCCCTACAGGGGGTGCAGCCCCAGCATTTT. Amino acids: CASSSLQGVQPQHF. The full variable domain, rest sourced from reference TRBV7-2 and TRBJ1-5, is GAGVSQSPSNKVTEKGKDVELRCDPISGHTALYWYRQSLGQGLEFLIYFQGNSAPDKSGLPSDRFSAERTGGSVSTLTIQRTQQEDSAVYLCASSSLQGVQPQHFGDGTRLSIL.

The chain couples TRBV5-1 to TRBJ2-1, with 9 bases aligning to TRBD2. Trimming took 1 base from V and 5 from J; bases not matched to a gene: 7. CDR3 length: 16 amino acids. Germline-derived CDR1 and CDR2 are SGHRS and YFSETQ. CDR3 bases: TGCGCCAGCAGCTTGCGCGGGAGGGCTTTAGACAATGAGCAGTTCTTC. Protein: CASSLRGRALDNEQFF. Looking up the rest from reference TRBV5-1 and TRBJ2-1 gives the full variable domain: KAGVTQTPRYLIKTRGQQVTLSCSPISGHRSVSWYQQTPGQGLQFLFEYFSETQRNKGNFPGRFSGRQFSNSRSEMNVSTLELGDSALYLCASSLRGRALDNEQFFGPGTRLTVL.

The chain is built from TRBV6-6 and TRBJ2-2; D is undetermined. Germline V lookup: CDR1 MNHNY, CDR2 SVGAGI (reference sequence). V shed 4 bases and J shed 5 bases, with 5 bases lying between them. This CDR3 comprises 12 residues. Written as DNA, the CDR3 is TGTGCCAGCAGTTTAGGTACCGGGGAGCTGTTTTTT. Translating it yields CASSLGTGELFF.

The chain employs TRBV30 and TRBJ2-7; TRBD2 agrees at 11 bases. The CDR3 covers 14 residues. In germline, CDR1 is GTSNPN, CDR2 SVGIG (reference sequence). Trimming took 2 bases from V and 3 from J; bases not matched to a gene: 3. The CDR3 loop reads CAWSMGLADYEQYF. For the CDR3, the DNA is TGTGCCTGGAGTATGGGACTAGCGGACTACGAGCAGTACTTC.

This clone showed up just a few times. The gene calls are TRBV3-1 (or the pseudogene TRBV3-2) and TRBJ1-4; a weak D match, TRBD1 (5 bases). V was clipped by 1 base and J by 8 bases, with 11 bases between them. The CDR3 has 14 amino acids. Germline values: CDR1 LGHDT, CDR2 YNNKEL (reference sequence). The CDR3 DNA is TGTGCCAGCAGCCAAGTCCGGCAGGGAGAAAAACTGTTTTTT. Its protein is CASSQVRQGEKLFF.

The rearrangement joins TRBV6-6 to TRBJ2-5, with a possible D match to TRBD2 (5 bases). Per the germline V gene, CDR1 is MNHNY and CDR2 is SVGAGI (reference sequence). This CDR3 region has 16 residues. Trimming stripped 0 bases from V and 5 bases from J, with 16 bases between. CDR3 loop: CASSYSSWLAGETQYF. As DNA, the CDR3 is TGTGCCAGCAGTTACTCGAGCTGGCTAGCTGGTGAGACCCAGTACTTC.

V is TRBV5-4 and J is TRBJ2-7; a possible D gene is TRBD1 (6 bases). This CDR3 spans 15 amino acids. Germline lookup yields CDR1 SGHNT and CDR2 YYREEE (reference sequence). V lost 3 bases, J lost 3 bases, and 16 bases lay in between. CDR3 loop: CASSSNQDSYYEQYF. The CDR3 DNA reads as TGTGCCAGCAGCTCGAACCAGGACAGTTACTACGAGCAGTACTTC.

This sequence joins TRBV30 and TRBJ2-3; D unclear. The germline gives CDR1 GTSNPN, CDR2 SVGIG (reference sequence). The CDR3 runs 13 residues. V was shortened by 2 bases and J by 4 bases, with 10 bases between the two germline ends. The CDR3 coding sequence is TGTGCCTGGAGTTTATATGAGGCAGATACGCAGTATTTT. Translated, it gives CAWSLYEADTQYF.

V usage is TRBV3-1 (or the pseudogene TRBV3-2) and J usage is TRBJ1-2, with 9 bases identical to TRBD1. V shed 0 bases, J shed 6 bases, and the junction held 11 bases outside the gene matches. Germline assignment: CDR1 LGHDT and CDR2 YNNKEL (reference sequence). This CDR3 comprises 17 residues. This CDR3 reads CASSQDWSGQGVDGYTF. The CDR3, as DNA: TGTGCCAGCAGCCAAGATTGGTCGGGACAGGGTGTAGATGGCTACACCTTC.

J is TRBJ2-7 and V is TRBV18; TRBD2 is a possible D gene (6 bases). The CDR3 has 14 residues. V dropped 2 bases and J dropped 3 bases, with 11 bases sitting between them. The V gene's germline CDR1 is KGHSH and CDR2 LQKENI. CDR3 sequence: CASSPSVDYYEQYF. Written as DNA, the CDR3 is TGTGCCAGCTCACCATCGGTGGACTACTACGAGCAGTACTTC.

The chain uses TRBV24-1 and TRBJ2-5; 8 nucleotides match TRBD2. V shed 4 bases, J shed 3 bases, and the junction held 9 bases outside the gene matches. The CDR3 contains 16 residues. Per the germline V gene, CDR1 is KGHDR and CDR2 is SFDVKD. In nucleotides, the CDR3 is TGTGCCACCAGTGAGTCGGGAGGGGCCGACAAAGAGACCCAGTACTTC. Encoded protein: CATSESGGADKETQYF.

The genes are TRBV10-1 and TRBJ2-7, with 8 bases identical to TRBD1. The CDR3 extends over 13 amino acids. Germline CDR1 reads WNHNN; CDR2 reads SYGVQD (reference sequence). The V gene end was trimmed by 3 bases and the J gene end by 6 bases; junction bases not matched to a gene: 4. The chain's CDR3 is CASSDPDRGEQYF. As DNA, the CDR3 is TGCGCCAGCAGTGACCCCGACAGGGGCGAGCAGTACTTC.

V gene TRBV20-1 combines with J gene TRBJ1-2; the D is unclear. Looked up from germline, CDR1 is DFQATT and CDR2 is SNEGSKA (reference sequence). V was trimmed by 1 base and J by 7 bases, leaving 4 bases between them. The CDR3 has 10 amino acids. CDR3 DNA sequence: TGCAGTGCTAGAGCGGGTGGCTACACCTTC. Encoded protein: CSARAGGYTF.

This clone was observed a single time. The chain joins TRBV5-4 to TRBJ2-4, with no clear D. The CDR3 consists of 14 residues. Trimming shortened V by 2 bases and J by 5 bases, and 11 bases separated the two germline ends. Germline lookup yields CDR1 SGHNT and CDR2 YYREEE (reference sequence). CDR3 residues: CASSFKGFENIQYF. CDR3 sequence (DNA): TGTGCCAGCAGCTTCAAGGGATTCGAAAACATTCAGTACTTC.

CDR3 nucleotide sequence: TGTGCCAGTAGTACCAGGGACGGGCCGAACACTGAAGCTTTCTTT. Amino acid sequence: CASSTRDGPNTEAFF. V and J are TRBV19 and TRBJ1-1, with a weak D call TRBD1 (5 bases). V lost 4 bases and J 1 base, leaving 13 bases between the germline ends. Germline CDR1 LNHDA, CDR2 SQIVND (reference sequence). The CDR3 length is 15 residues.